The 19 T cell receptor beta chains listed next were all sequenced from one sample in a study of identical twins. In TCRdb, the 5' RACE reads were re-called with MiXCR into one record per CDR3 protein. The table shows some 500,000 distinct CDR3 sequences, with roughly an eighth occurring only once. This same sample was also taken into another study, of yellow fever vaccine responses in identical twins.

Material for sequencing was CD4+ T cells sorted from blood. These TCRs come from a woman aged 18-29 years in good health.

This clonotype was counted a few times. This rearrangement joins TRBV20-1 to TRBJ2-3; D is uncertain. The germline gives CDR1 DFQATT, CDR2 SNEGSKA (reference sequence). The V gene lost 6 bases and the J gene lost 4 bases, with 17 bases spanning the gap. This CDR3 has 14 residues. CDR3 bases: TGCAGTGCCGACTTCGGGCACGGAGCAGATACGCAGTATTTT. Its translation: CSADFGHGADTQYF.

This clonotype has a count of ten or more. The chain links TRBV29-1 to TRBJ2-5, with a possible D match to TRBD1 (5 bases). Germline V lookup: CDR1 SQVTM, CDR2 ANQGSEA. The V and J ends lost 2 bases and 5 bases respectively, with 9 bases between them. The CDR3 has 12 residues. CDR3 sequence (DNA): TGCAGCGTTGAAAAAGGGGCTGAGACCCAGTACTTC. It yields the protein CSVEKGAETQYF.

The rearrangement uses TRBV15 and TRBJ2-7; a possible D gene is TRBD2 (5 bases). The CDR3 spans 14 residues. V was clipped by 0 bases and J by 3 bases, with 9 bases between them. CDR1 is LNHNV and CDR2 is YYDKDF in the germline V gene (reference sequence). CDR3 loop: CATSRESGFYEQYF. The CDR3 DNA sequence: TGTGCCACCAGCAGAGAATCGGGGTTCTACGAGCAGTACTTC.

This clonotype has at least ten counts. This rearrangement joins TRBV5-1 to TRBJ2-2; D uncertain. V lost 4 bases, J lost 5 bases, and 9 bases lay in between. Germline loops: CDR1 SGHRS, CDR2 YFSETQ. This CDR3 comprises 13 residues. The CDR3 spells CASSPTVTGELFF. In DNA form, the CDR3 reads TGCGCCAGCAGCCCGACTGTTACCGGGGAGCTGTTTTTT.

This clonotype showed up just a few times. The chain carries TRBV5-1 and TRBJ2-6, with a tentative D call TRBD1 (5 bases). Between the trimmed V and J ends, which lost 3 bases and 2 bases, there was a span of 9 bases. CDR1 and CDR2 from the germline V gene are SGHRS and YFSETQ. This CDR3 is built from 15 residues. CDR3 DNA sequence: TGCGCCAGCAGCTCTGGGGCTACTGGGGCCAACGTCCTGACTTTC. It codes for CASSSGATGANVLTF. The full variable domain, its missing parts supplied by reference TRBV5-1 and TRBJ2-6, is KAGVTQTPRYLIKTRGQQVTLSCSPISGHRSVSWYQQTPGQGLQFLFEYFSETQRNKGNFPGRFSGRQFSNSRSEMNVSTLELGDSALYLCASSSGATGANVLTFGAGSRLTVL.

J is TRBJ2-1 and V is TRBV5-1; 11 positions agree with TRBD1. This CDR3 is built from 16 residues. V was clipped by 3 bases and J by 7 bases; unmatched bases: 9. Germline V gene sequence: CDR1 SGHRS, CDR2 YFSETQ. CDR3 sequence reads: CASSYSGTGGGNEQFF. The CDR3 nucleotides are TGCGCCAGCAGCTACTCCGGGACAGGGGGGGGAAATGAGCAGTTCTTC.

CDR3 sequence reads: CASSLNGLAYEQFF. The CDR3 nucleotides read TGTGCCAGCAGCTTGAACGGACTAGCCTATGAGCAGTTCTTC. The chain uses TRBV5-5 and TRBJ2-1; TRBD2 agrees at 8 bases. Germline V gene lookup returns CDR1 SGHKS and CDR2 YYEKEE (reference sequence). The CDR3 consists of 14 residues. The V gene end was trimmed by 1 base and the J gene end by 8 bases; junction bases not matched to a gene: 5.

The gene calls are TRBV7-9 and TRBJ2-3, with D possibly TRBD1 on 6 matching bases. Germline lookup yields CDR1 SEHNR and CDR2 FQNEAQ (reference sequence). Trimming shortened V by 5 bases and J by 0 bases, and 15 bases separated the two germline ends. The CDR3 spans 16 residues. The CDR3 coding sequence is TGTGCCAGCAGCACAACGGACAGACCCAGCACAGATACGCAGTATTTT. It specifies CASSTTDRPSTDTQYF.

This rearrangement joins TRBV28 to TRBJ2-7; D is ambiguous. Germline V CDR1 and CDR2: MDHEN, SYDVKM. There are 15 residues in the CDR3. V dropped 3 bases and J dropped 2 bases, with 14 bases sitting between them. The CDR3 DNA sequence: TGTGCCAGCAGTTTTTATGGTCCGGGTGCCTACGAGCAGTACTTC. Amino acids: CASSFYGPGAYEQYF.

This CDR3 reads CSVATGKHSGELFF. Written as DNA, the CDR3 is TGCAGCGTTGCGACGGGCAAGCATAGCGGGGAGCTGTTTTTT. The chain links TRBV29-1 to TRBJ2-2; D remains unclear. The V end was cut by 4 bases, the J end by 7 bases, with 16 bases between. Germline CDR1 is SQVTM and CDR2 is ANQGSEA. This CDR3 spans 14 amino acids.

The chain carries TRBV5-1 and TRBJ2-5, with 8 bases matching TRBD1. This CDR3 comprises 16 residues. The V gene's germline CDR1 is SGHRS and CDR2 YFSETQ. Losses at the gene ends were 5 bases for V and 5 bases for J; bases not matched to a gene: 14. CDR3 in DNA: TGCGCCAGCAGATCACAGGGGGTCCTCTCCCCGGAGACCCAGTACTTC. Its protein product is CASRSQGVLSPETQYF.

The V and J genes are TRBV20-1 and TRBJ2-7, with TRBD1 identical over 8 bases. The CDR3 has 14 amino acids. CDR1 is DFQATT and CDR2 is SNEGSKA in the germline V gene (reference sequence). The V and J ends lost 4 bases and 4 bases, in that order; junction bases with no gene match: 9. CDR3 nucleotide sequence: TGCAGTGCTAACGAACAGGGGGTAAATTACGAGCAGTACTTC. This translates into CSANEQGVNYEQYF.

The rearrangement links TRBV11-1 to TRBJ1-5; perhaps TRBD1 as D (5 bases). V was shortened by 1 base and J by 2 bases, with 15 bases between the two germline ends. This CDR3 region has 17 residues. Germline CDR1 is SGHAT and CDR2 is FQDESV (reference sequence). CDR3 nucleotides: TGTGCCAGCAGCTTAGGGCCTCGAGGGGTCGGCAATCAGCCCCAGCATTTT. Translating it yields CASSLGPRGVGNQPQHF.

This clonotype was seen repeatedly, ten times or more. The chain has TRBV20-1 and TRBJ2-4; D gene uncertain. There are 13 residues in the CDR3. The germline V gene encodes CDR1 DFQATT and CDR2 SNEGSKA (reference sequence). The V and J ends lost 0 bases and 9 bases respectively, with 12 bases between them. The CDR3: CSARDPRLGIQYF. The CDR3 region has the DNA TGCAGTGCTAGAGACCCACGTTTGGGCATTCAGTACTTC.

In its sample, this clonotype was seen a few times. The chain couples TRBV11-3 to TRBJ2-1, with D maybe TRBD1 (6 bases). Trimming stripped 5 bases from V and 6 bases from J, with 14 bases between. Germline V gives CDR1 SGHNT, CDR2 YENEEA. CDR3 size: 14 residues. The CDR3 DNA is TGTGCCAGCAGCGGCCAACAGGGTGGCAATGAGCAGTTCTTC. Translation gives CASSGQQGGNEQFF.

This clonotype was seen many times. The CDR3: CASSQEPRGGYTF. The CDR3 DNA follows: TGTGCCAGCAGCCAAGAACCCCGGGGTGGCTACACCTTC. The gene calls are TRBV4-2 and TRBJ1-2; D is unclear. Germline CDR1 and CDR2: LGHNA and YNFKEQ. The CDR3 covers 13 residues. With 0 bases removed from V and 7 bases from J, the gap between germline ends came to 9 bases.

The J gene is TRBJ2-3, the V gene TRBV5-1, with 9 bases matching TRBD2. The CDR3 has 16 residues. The germline V gene has CDR1 SGHRS and CDR2 YFSETQ. With V trimmed by 0 bases and J by 2 bases, 4 bases remained unmatched. The CDR3 DNA reads as TGCGCCAGCAGCTTGGCTCTAGCGGGGTACACAGATACGCAGTATTTT. It yields the protein CASSLALAGYTDTQYF.

At least ten counts were recorded for this clonotype. The chain uses TRBV29-1 and TRBJ2-3; D is undetermined. The CDR3 has 11 residues. Germline V gives CDR1 SQVTM, CDR2 ANQGSEA. V lost 5 bases and J lost 2, with 5 bases in between. The CDR3 sequence is CSVTDTDTQYF. The CDR3 bases are TGCAGCGTTACAGACACAGATACGCAGTATTTT.

The CDR3 coding sequence is TGTGCCAGCTCCCCCAGGGCGGGAAGGTCCTACGAGCAGTACTTC. Translated, it gives CASSPRAGRSYEQYF. This chain joins TRBV18 and TRBJ2-7; possibly TRBD2 for D (6 bases). The CDR3 loop spans 15 amino acids. The V end was cut by 6 bases, the J end by 1 base, with 16 bases between. CDR1 is KGHSH, CDR2 LQKENI, per germline.